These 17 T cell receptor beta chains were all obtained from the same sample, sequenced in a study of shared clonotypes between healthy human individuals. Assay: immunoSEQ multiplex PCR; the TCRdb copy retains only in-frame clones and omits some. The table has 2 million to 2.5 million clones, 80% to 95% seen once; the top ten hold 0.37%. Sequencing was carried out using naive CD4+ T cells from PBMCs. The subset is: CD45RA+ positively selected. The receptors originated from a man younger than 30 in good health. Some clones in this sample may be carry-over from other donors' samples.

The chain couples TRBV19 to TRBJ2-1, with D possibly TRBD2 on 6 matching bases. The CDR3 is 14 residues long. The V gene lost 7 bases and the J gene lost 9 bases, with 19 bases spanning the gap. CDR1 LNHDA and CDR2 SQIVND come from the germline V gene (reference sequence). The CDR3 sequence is CASTSIWRDGEQFF. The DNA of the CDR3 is TGTGCCAGTACGTCGATTTGGCGGGACGGTGAGCAGTTCTTC.

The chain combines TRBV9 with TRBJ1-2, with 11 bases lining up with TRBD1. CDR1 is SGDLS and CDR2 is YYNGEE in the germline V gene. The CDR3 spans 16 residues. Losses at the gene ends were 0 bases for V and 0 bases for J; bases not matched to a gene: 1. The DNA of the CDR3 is TGTGCCAGCAGCGTAGCGGGACAGGGGGCTAACTATGGCTACACCTTC. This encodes CASSVAGQGANYGYTF.

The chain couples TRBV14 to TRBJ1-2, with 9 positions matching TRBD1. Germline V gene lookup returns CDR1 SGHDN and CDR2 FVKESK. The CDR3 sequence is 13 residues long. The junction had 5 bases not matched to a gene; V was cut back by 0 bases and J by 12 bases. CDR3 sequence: CASSQEGTGRNTF. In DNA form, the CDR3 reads TGTGCCAGCAGCCAAGAAGGGACAGGGCGGAACACCTTC.

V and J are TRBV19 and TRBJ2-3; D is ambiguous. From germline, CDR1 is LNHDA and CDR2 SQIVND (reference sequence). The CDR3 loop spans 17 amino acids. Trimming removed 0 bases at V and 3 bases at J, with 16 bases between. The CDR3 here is CASSIDGRAPGTDTQYF. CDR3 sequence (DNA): TGTGCCAGTAGTATAGATGGAAGAGCCCCAGGTACAGATACGCAGTATTTT.

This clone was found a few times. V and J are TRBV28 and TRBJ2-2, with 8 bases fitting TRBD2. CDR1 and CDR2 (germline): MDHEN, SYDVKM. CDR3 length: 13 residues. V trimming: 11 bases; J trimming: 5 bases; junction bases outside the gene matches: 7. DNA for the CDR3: TGTGCCGGACGGGAGGGCCAGACCGGGGAGCTGTTTTTT. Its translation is CAGREGQTGELFF.

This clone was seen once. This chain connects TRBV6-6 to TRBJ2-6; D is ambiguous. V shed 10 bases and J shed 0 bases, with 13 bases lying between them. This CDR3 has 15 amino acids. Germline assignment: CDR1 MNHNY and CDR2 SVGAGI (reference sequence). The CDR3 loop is CATTAPSSGANVLTF. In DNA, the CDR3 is TGTGCCACGACGGCGCCCAGCTCTGGGGCCAACGTCCTGACTTTC.

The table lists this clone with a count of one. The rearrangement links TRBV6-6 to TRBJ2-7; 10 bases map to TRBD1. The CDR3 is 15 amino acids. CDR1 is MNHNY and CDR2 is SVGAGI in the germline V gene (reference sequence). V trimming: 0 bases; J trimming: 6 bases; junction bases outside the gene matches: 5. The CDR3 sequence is CASSYSDRGRVEQYF. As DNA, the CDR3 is TGTGCCAGCAGTTACTCAGACAGGGGGCGCGTCGAGCAGTACTTC.

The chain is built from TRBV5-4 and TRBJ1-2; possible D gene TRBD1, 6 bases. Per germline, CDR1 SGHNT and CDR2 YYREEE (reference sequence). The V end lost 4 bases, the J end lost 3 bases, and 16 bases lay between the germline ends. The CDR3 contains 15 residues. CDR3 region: CASSPAGGHDYGYTF. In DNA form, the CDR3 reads TGTGCCAGCAGCCCCGCGGGGGGACATGACTATGGCTACACCTTC.

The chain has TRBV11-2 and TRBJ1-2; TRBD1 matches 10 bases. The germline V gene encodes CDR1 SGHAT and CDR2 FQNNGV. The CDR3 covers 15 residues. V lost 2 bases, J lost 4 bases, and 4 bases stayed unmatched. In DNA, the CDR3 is TGTGCCAGCAGCTTACCGGGACAGGGGACCTATGGCTACACCTTC. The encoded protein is CASSLPGQGTYGYTF.

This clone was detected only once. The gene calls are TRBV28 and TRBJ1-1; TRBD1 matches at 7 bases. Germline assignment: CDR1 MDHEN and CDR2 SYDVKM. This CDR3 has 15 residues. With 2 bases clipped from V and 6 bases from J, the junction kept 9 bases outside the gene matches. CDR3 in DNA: TGTGCCAGCAGTTTAGGGGACAGAAAAGGTCCTGAAGCTTTCTTT. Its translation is CASSLGDRKGPEAFF.

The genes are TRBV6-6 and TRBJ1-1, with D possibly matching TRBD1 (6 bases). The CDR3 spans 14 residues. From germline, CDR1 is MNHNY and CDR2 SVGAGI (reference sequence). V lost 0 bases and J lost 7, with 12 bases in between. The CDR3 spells CASSYSIEGVEAFF. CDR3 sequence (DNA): TGTGCCAGCAGTTACTCGATAGAGGGGGTTGAAGCTTTCTTT.

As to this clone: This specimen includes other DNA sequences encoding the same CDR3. CDR3 protein: CASSLGTGNTIYF. DNA for the CDR3: TGTGCCAGCAGTTTAGGTACCGGAAACACCATATATTTT. The V call is TRBV28, the J call TRBJ1-3, with D uncertain. CDR3 length: 13 residues. The V and J ends lost 2 bases and 4 bases respectively, with 6 bases between them. Germline V gives CDR1 MDHEN, CDR2 SYDVKM.

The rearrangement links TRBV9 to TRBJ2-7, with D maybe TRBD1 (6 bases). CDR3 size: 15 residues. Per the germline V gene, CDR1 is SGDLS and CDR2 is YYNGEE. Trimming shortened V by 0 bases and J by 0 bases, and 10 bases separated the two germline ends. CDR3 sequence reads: CASSVGTGLSYEQYF. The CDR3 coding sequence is TGTGCCAGCAGCGTAGGCACAGGGCTCTCCTACGAGCAGTACTTC.

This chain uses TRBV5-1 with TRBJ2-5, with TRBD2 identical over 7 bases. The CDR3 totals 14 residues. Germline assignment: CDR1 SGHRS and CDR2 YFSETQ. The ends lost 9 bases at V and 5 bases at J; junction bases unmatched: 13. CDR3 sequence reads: CATARGTGGETQYF. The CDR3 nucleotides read TGCGCCACCGCCCGAGGGACCGGGGGGGAGACCCAGTACTTC.

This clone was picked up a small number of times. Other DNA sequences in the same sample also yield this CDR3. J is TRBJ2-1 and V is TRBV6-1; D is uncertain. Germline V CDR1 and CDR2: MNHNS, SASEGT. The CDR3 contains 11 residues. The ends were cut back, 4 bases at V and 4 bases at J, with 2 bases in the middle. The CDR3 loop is CASSVYNEQFF. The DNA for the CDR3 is TGTGCCAGCAGTGTTTACAATGAGCAGTTCTTC.

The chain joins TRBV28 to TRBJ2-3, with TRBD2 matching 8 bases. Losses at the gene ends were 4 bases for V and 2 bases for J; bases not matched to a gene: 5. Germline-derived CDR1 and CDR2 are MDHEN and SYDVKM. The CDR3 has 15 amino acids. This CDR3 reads CASSSRTSFTDTQYF. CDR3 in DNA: TGTGCCAGCAGTTCAAGGACTAGCTTCACAGATACGCAGTATTTT. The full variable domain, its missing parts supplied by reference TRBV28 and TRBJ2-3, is DVKVTQSSRYLVKRTGEKVFLECVQDMDHENMFWYRQDPGLGLRLIYFSYDVKMKEKGDIPEGYSVSREKKERFSLILESASTNQTSMYLCASSSRTSFTDTQYFGPGTRLTVL.

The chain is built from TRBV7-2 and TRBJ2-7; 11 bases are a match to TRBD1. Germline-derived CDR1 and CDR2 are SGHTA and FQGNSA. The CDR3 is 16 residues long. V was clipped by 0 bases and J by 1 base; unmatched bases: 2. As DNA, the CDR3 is TGTGCCAGCAGCTTAGCTGGACAGGGGGCATCCTACGAGCAGTACTTC. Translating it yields CASSLAGQGASYEQYF.